Listed below are T cell receptor beta chains from one sample, sequenced in a study of blood T cell repertoires in COVID-19. Profiled with immunoSEQ multiplex PCR; TCRdb holds only in-frame clones, not every one. The sample consists of some 150,000 clones, less than 80% of them appearing once. The sequencing sample was made of peripheral blood. These receptor sequences come from an elderly woman with active or convalescent COVID-19. The CDR3 runs from the conserved cysteine through the conserved F or W. D genes are given only for firm matches. Clone size is stated in some rows and not others, as once, few, many or a class when expanded.

v_call	d_call	j_call	clone_size	cdr3_nt	cdr3_aa
TRBV4-1	.	TRBJ1-5	few	TGCGCCAGCAGCCAGGGGCACAATCAGCCCCAGCATTTT	CASSQGHNQPQHF
TRBV21-1	.	TRBJ1-5	.	TGTGCCAGCAGCAGGGACAGGGCCCGACAGCCCCAGCATTTT	CASSRDRARQPQHF
TRBV6-1	TRBD1	TRBJ2-6	once	TGTGCCAGCAGTGTGACAGGGATAAACTCTGGGGCCAACGTCCTGACTTTC	CASSVTGINSGANVLTF
TRBV28	TRBD1	TRBJ1-4	few	TGTGCCAGCAGCCCAACAGGGGGCAGTGAAAAACTGTTTTTT	CASSPTGGSEKLFF
TRBV11-2	.	TRBJ1-6	.	TGTGCCAGCAGCTTAGTGTTTTTCGGTTCACCCCTCCACTTT	CASSLVFFGSPLHF
TRBV11-2	TRBD1	TRBJ1-5	.	TGTGCCAGCAGCCTGGACAGGGCTCAGCCCCAGCATTTT	CASSLDRAQPQHF
TRBV10-3	TRBD1	TRBJ2-5	.	TGTGCCATCAGCAACCCGGGACAGGGGAAAGAGACCCAGTACTTC	CAISNPGQGKETQYF
TRBV4-3	.	TRBJ2-7	.	TGCGCCAGCAGCCAAGATGAGGGAACAGGGCAACGATACGAGCAGTACTTC	CASSQDEGTGQRYEQYF
TRBV7-2	TRBD1	TRBJ2-7	.	TGTGCCAGCAGCTTAGACCTTTTTGGAGTGGGACAGGAGTACGAGCAGTACTTC	CASSLDLFGVGQEYEQYF
TRBV7-3	TRBD2	TRBJ2-7	many	TGTGCCATCAGGAACGGTCCTCCCAGGGCTAGCGGGGCGTACGAGCAGTACTTC	CAIRNGPPRASGAYEQYF
TRBV11-2	.	TRBJ1-1	.	TGTGCCAGCAGCTCCTTATATGAAGCTTTCTTT	CASSSLYEAFF
TRBV7-9	.	TRBJ2-5	.	TGTGCCAGCAGCTTAGGCAACAGGGAAGAGACCCAGTACTTC	CASSLGNREETQYF
TRBV19	TRBD1	TRBJ1-6	once	TGTGCCAGTAGTTACACAGGGGATTCACCCCTCCACTTT	CASSYTGDSPLHF
TRBV6-5	TRBD1	TRBJ1-5	.	TGTGCCAGCAGTAGCCGACAGGGTCGCAATCAGCCCCAGCATTTT	CASSSRQGRNQPQHF
TRBV6-1	.	TRBJ2-3	few	TGTGCCAGCAGTGGCCGGGACACCGATAGCACAGATACGCAGTATTTT	CASSGRDTDSTDTQYF
TRBV6-6	TRBD2	TRBJ2-6	.	TGTGCCAGCAGTCCCGGCGGGGGGCTAGGTGGGGCCAACGTCCTGACTTTC	CASSPGGGLGGANVLTF
TRBV6-5	TRBD1	TRBJ1-3	few	TGTGCCAGCAGTAGGGGACAGGCGAACACCATATATTTT	CASSRGQANTIYF
TRBV5-1	TRBD2	TRBJ2-3	.	TGCGCCAGCAGACCCGTCGGCGGGGGGGCTAGAGATACGCAGTATTTT	CASRPVGGGARDTQYF
TRBV30	.	TRBJ1-5	.	TGTGCCTGGAGTCGGGTAGACCTCAATCAGCCCCAGCATTTT	CAWSRVDLNQPQHF
TRBV7-7	.	TRBJ1-4	.	TGTGCTAGCAGCCGAGGGACATCAACTAATGAAAAACTGTTTTTT	CASSRGTSTNEKLFF
TRBV11-2	TRBD1	TRBJ2-7	.	TGTGCCAGCAGCCGGACCGTAACAGGGGCCGCTTACTACGAGCAGTACTTC	CASSRTVTGAAYYEQYF
TRBV2	TRBD1	TRBJ1-2	.	TGTGCCAGCAGTCCCAATCGGGGACAGGGCGGTAGTGGCTACACCTTC	CASSPNRGQGGSGYTF
TRBV7-9	.	TRBJ1-2	.	TGTGCCAGCAGCTCTTTAGACAGGCCGATCTATGGCTACACCTTC	CASSSLDRPIYGYTF
TRBV5-1	TRBD1	TRBJ2-1	.	TGCGCCAGCAGCCCCGGGACAGGGGGAGAAAATGAGCAGTTCTTC	CASSPGTGGENEQFF
TRBV4-3	TRBD2	TRBJ2-1	.	TGCGCCAGCAGCCTTATCTTCGGGACTAGCGGGGGGGCCGGGTACAATGAGCAGTTCTTC	CASSLIFGTSGGAGYNEQFF
TRBV10-2	.	TRBJ1-1	.	TGCGCCAGCAGCCGCGGGGACACTGAAGCTTTCTTT	CASSRGDTEAFF
TRBV27	TRBD1	TRBJ1-6	.	TGTGCCAGCAGTTTAATCTCCGGGACAGGTAGTTCACCCCTCCACTTT	CASSLISGTGSSPLHF
TRBV15	.	TRBJ1-4	.	TGTGCCACCAGCCGGTGGGGAGGCGAAAAACTGTTTTTT	CATSRWGGEKLFF
TRBV19	.	TRBJ1-2	.	TGTGCCAGTAGTCCCACAGGGCAGCCAGGAAGGTATGGCTACACCTTC	CASSPTGQPGRYGYTF
TRBV6-6	.	TRBJ1-3	.	TGTGCCAGCAGTTACTCATCCGGGTACTCTGGAAACACCATATATTTT	CASSYSSGYSGNTIYF
TRBV19	.	TRBJ1-5	.	TGTGCCAGTATGGGCGGCAATCAGCCCCAGCATTTT	CASMGGNQPQHF
TRBV6-5	.	TRBJ1-1	.	TGTGCCAGCACCAGTCCGGGACAAGCCACTGAAGCTTTCTTT	CASTSPGQATEAFF
TRBV25-1	TRBD2	TRBJ2-1	.	TGTGCCAGCAGTGAATATCGGGGACTATACAATGAGCAGTTCTTC	CASSEYRGLYNEQFF
TRBV4-2	TRBD1	TRBJ2-6	.	TGTGCCAGCAGCGAAGAGGGACAGGGGTACTCTGGGGCCAACGTCCTGACTTTC	CASSEEGQGYSGANVLTF
TRBV5-1	TRBD1	TRBJ1-1	.	TGCGCCAGCAGCGCCAGGGACAGGCTAGCTGAAGCTTTCTTT	CASSARDRLAEAFF
TRBV27	.	TRBJ2-3	.	TGTGCCAGCAGTTTCGTGGCAGGGGGCACAGATACGCAGTATTTT	CASSFVAGGTDTQYF
TRBV7-8	TRBD2	TRBJ2-1	.	TGTGCCAGCAGCTTAGCGTGGGGACTAGATGACGAGCAGTTCTTC	CASSLAWGLDDEQFF
TRBV24-1	TRBD1	TRBJ2-1	.	TGTGCCACCAGTGACCGACAGGGATGGAGCAATGAGCAGTTCTTC	CATSDRQGWSNEQFF
TRBV19	TRBD1	TRBJ2-5	.	TGTGCCAGTAGTACGGACAGGGGTTTGGAGACCCAGTACTTC	CASSTDRGLETQYF
TRBV5-1	.	TRBJ1-3	.	TGCGCCAGCTACGCGGGTTCTGGAAACACCATATATTTT	CASYAGSGNTIYF
TRBV5-1	.	TRBJ1-1	once	TGCGCCAGCAGCTTGGGCAGGGAGAACACTGAAGCTTTCTTT	CASSLGRENTEAFF
TRBV29-1	TRBD1	TRBJ1-5	.	TGCAGCGTTCGGGAAGACAGGGGGTCAGGTCAGCCCCAGCATTTT	CSVREDRGSGQPQHF
TRBV7-3	.	TRBJ1-1	.	TGTGCCAGCAGCCCCTCGGGTTTTGCTGAAGCTTTCTTT	CASSPSGFAEAFF
TRBV7-4	TRBD1	TRBJ2-7	.	TGTGCCAGCAGCGTAACCGGGACAGGGGGATGTTTGGCCTACGAGCAGTACTTC	CASSVTGTGGCLAYEQYF
TRBV27	TRBD1	TRBJ1-5	.	TGTGCCAGCAGTTTATCACGACAGGGTAATCAGCCCCAGCATTTT	CASSLSRQGNQPQHF
TRBV11-3	.	TRBJ2-7	.	TGTGCCAGCAGCTTAGAGGGGACTTCCTACGAGCAGTACTTC	CASSLEGTSYEQYF
TRBV4-3	.	TRBJ2-5	.	TGCGCCAGCAGCGCTTGGAGGGGAGAGACCCAGTACTTC	CASSAWRGETQYF
TRBV6-4	.	TRBJ2-5	.	TGTGCCAGGAGTAAGGACAGAAAAGAGACCCAGTACTTC	CARSKDRKETQYF
TRBV7-2	.	TRBJ1-5	.	TGTGCCAGCAGCTTGTATCCCAATCAGCCCCAGCATTTT	CASSLYPNQPQHF
TRBV6-2/TRBV6-3	TRBD2	TRBJ2-5	.	TGTGCCAGCAGTTACGCGACTAGCGGGGGGGGTAGAGAGACCCAGTACTTC	CASSYATSGGGRETQYF
TRBV19	.	TRBJ1-1	.	TGTGCCAGTACCGATGGGGGGACTGAAGCTTTCTTT	CASTDGGTEAFF
TRBV5-1	TRBD1	TRBJ2-5	.	TGCGCCAGCAGGGGCCGGGACAGGGGACAAGAGACCCAGTACTTC	CASRGRDRGQETQYF
TRBV7-8	TRBD2	TRBJ2-3	few	TGTGCCAGCAGTTCTAGGCCCTCTAGCGGGGGGTGGTATACGCAGTATTTT	CASSSRPSSGGWYTQYF
TRBV15	.	TRBJ2-7	few	TGTGCCACCAGCCGGGAAGAAAGCTACGAGCAGTACTTC	CATSREESYEQYF
TRBV19	.	TRBJ1-5	.	TGTGCCAGTAGACACGACAGGAACTCTAGGCCCCAGCATTTT	CASRHDRNSRPQHF